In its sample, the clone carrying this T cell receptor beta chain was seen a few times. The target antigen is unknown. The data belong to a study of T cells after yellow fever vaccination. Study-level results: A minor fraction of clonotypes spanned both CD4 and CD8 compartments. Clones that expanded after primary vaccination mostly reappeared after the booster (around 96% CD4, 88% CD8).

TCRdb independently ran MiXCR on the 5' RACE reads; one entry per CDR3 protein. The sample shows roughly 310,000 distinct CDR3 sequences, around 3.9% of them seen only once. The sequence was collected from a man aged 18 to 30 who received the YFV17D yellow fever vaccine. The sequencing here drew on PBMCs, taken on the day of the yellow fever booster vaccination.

The CDR3 DNA follows: TGTGCCAGCAGTTCCACGGGACAGCTGAACACTGAAGCTTTCTTT. Translated: CASSSTGQLNTEAFF. The rearrangement links TRBV6-5 to TRBJ1-1; 7 nucleotides agree with TRBD1. The CDR3 consists of 15 residues. The V gene's germline CDR1 is MNHEY and CDR2 SVGAGI. Trimming at V came to 4 bases and at J to 0 bases, leaving 5 bases not matched to a gene.